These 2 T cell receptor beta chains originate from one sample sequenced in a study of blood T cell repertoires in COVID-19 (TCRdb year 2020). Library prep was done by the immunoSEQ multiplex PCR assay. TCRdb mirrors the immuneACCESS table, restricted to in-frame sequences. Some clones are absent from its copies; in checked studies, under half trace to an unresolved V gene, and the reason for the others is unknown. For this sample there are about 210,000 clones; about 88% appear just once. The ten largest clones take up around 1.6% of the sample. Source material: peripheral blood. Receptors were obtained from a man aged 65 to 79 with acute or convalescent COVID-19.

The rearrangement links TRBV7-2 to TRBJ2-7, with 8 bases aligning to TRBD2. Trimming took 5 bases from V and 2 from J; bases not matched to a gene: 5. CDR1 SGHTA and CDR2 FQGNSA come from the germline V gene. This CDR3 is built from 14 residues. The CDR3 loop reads CASSPVAGPYEQYF. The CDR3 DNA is TGTGCCAGCAGCCCGGTAGCGGGGCCCTACGAGCAGTACTTC.

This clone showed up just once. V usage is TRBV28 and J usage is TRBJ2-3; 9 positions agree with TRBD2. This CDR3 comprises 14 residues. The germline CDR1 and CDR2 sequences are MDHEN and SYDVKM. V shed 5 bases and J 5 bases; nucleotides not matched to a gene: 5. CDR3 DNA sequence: TGTGCCAGCAGTCGGAGCGGGAGGCTAGATACGCAGTATTTT. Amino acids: CASSRSGRLDTQYF.